The 23 T cell receptor beta chains given below trace back to one sample, sequenced in a study of blood T cells in healthy people across ages. The use of a sample-barcoded 5' primer and a J-beta primer mix characterized a second PCR of about 7 to 12 cycles. TCRdb itself ran the 5' RACE reads through MiXCR, one entry per CDR3 protein. The profile shows some 370,000 distinct CDR3 sequences, 52% of them singletons. Input material: blood. The receptors here all came from a man aged 55-75 years in good health.

The J gene is TRBJ2-6, the V gene TRBV27, with a tentative D call TRBD1 (6 bases). The germline CDR1 and CDR2 sequences are MNHEY and SMNVEV (reference sequence). This CDR3 region has 16 residues. Trimming cost V 5 bases and J 0 bases, with 11 bases left between them. In nucleotides, the CDR3 is TGTGCCAGCAGTCGACAAGGGGGCTCTGGGGCCAACGTCCTGACTTTC. This codes for CASSRQGGSGANVLTF. The whole variable domain, remainder taken from reference TRBV27 and TRBJ2-6, is EAQVTQNPRYLITVTGKKLTVTCSQNMNHEYMSWYRQDPGLGLRQIYYSMNVEVTDKGDVPEGYKVSRKEKRNFPLILESPSPNQTSLYFCASSRQGGSGANVLTFGAGSRLTVL.

V gene TRBV21-1 combines with J gene TRBJ2-5; TRBD1, the table's D call, was not compared with the DNA. TRBV21-1 is a recognized pseudogene. This CDR3 spans 14 amino acids. CDR3 region: CATLRQAQQETQYF. The CDR3 region has the DNA TGTGCCACCCTACGACAGGCGCAACAAGAGACCCAGTACTTC.

This chain joins TRBV29-1 and TRBJ2-7; D is possibly TRBD1 (6 bases). The CDR3 is 13 residues long. Germline values: CDR1 SQVTM, CDR2 ANQGSEA. Trimming pared 3 bases from V and 3 bases from J, leaving 12 bases between. The CDR3: CSVEGDTNYEQYF. As DNA, the CDR3 is TGCAGCGTTGAGGGGGACACGAACTACGAGCAGTACTTC.

The V and J genes are TRBV6-2 or TRBV6-3 and TRBJ2-3; 10 nucleotides match TRBD2. Germline V gene data show CDR1 as MNHEY and CDR2 as SVGEGT. The length of the CDR3 is 14 residues. V lost 2 bases, J lost 4 bases, and 0 bases stayed unmatched. The chain's CDR3 is CASSYTSGADTQYF. The CDR3 nucleotides read TGTGCCAGCAGTTACACTAGCGGGGCAGATACGCAGTATTTT.

This clonotype was recorded many times. This chain links TRBV6-1 with TRBJ2-5; tentatively, D is TRBD2 (6 bases). Trimming left V 1 base short and J 1 base short, with 13 bases between. The germline V gene has CDR1 MNHNS and CDR2 SASEGT. The length of the CDR3 is 16 residues. The CDR3 region has the DNA TGTGCCAGCAGTGAAGGGGCAGGGAGGCTCCAAGAGACCCAGTACTTC. Translating gives CASSEGAGRLQETQYF.

This chain uses TRBV12-3 or TRBV12-4 with TRBJ1-1, with D maybe TRBD1 (5 bases). The CDR3 is 13 amino acids. Trimming shortened V by 7 bases and J by 4 bases, and 13 bases separated the two germline ends. CDR3 region: CASNPGGSTEAFF. CDR3 coding DNA: TGTGCCAGCAACCCGGGGGGTAGCACTGAAGCTTTCTTT.

This clonotype was observed at least ten times. This chain uses TRBV11-2 with TRBJ1-2; D unresolved. CDR3 length equals 13 residues. Germline-derived CDR1 and CDR2 are SGHAT and FQNNGV. Trimming took off 5 bases at V and 3 bases at J, with 10 bases between the two ends. Here the CDR3 DNA reads TGTGCCAGCAGCGTCGGCAGGTACTATGGCTACACCTTC. Protein: CASSVGRYYGYTF.

This clonotype was seen just once. The CDR3 loop is CASRPSGERTEAFF. The CDR3 nucleotides are TGTGCCAGCCGTCCCTCGGGGGAGAGGACTGAAGCTTTCTTT. The gene calls are TRBV6-6 and TRBJ1-1; TRBD1 might be the D (5 bases). CDR1 and CDR2 from the germline V gene are MNHNY and SVGAGI (reference sequence). Deletions cut 8 bases from V and 5 bases from J, with 18 bases between. The CDR3 has 14 residues.

Only a few counts were recorded for this clonotype. The rearrangement uses TRBV7-2 and TRBJ2-1; D might be TRBD2 (6 bases). Per germline, CDR1 SGHTA and CDR2 FQGNSA. The CDR3 is 13 amino acids. Trimming took off 5 bases at V and 5 bases at J, with 10 bases between the two ends. DNA of the CDR3: TGTGCCAGCAGCCAGGGACTTAACAATGAGCAGTTCTTC. It translates to CASSQGLNNEQFF.

This clonotype was counted at least ten times. V gene TRBV7-9 combines with J gene TRBJ2-3; 8 nucleotides agree with TRBD1. CDR1 is SEHNR and CDR2 is FQNEAQ in the germline V gene (reference sequence). J gave up 6 bases and V 1 base, and 3 bases lay outside the gene matches. CDR3 size: 14 residues. The CDR3 sequence: CASSLGQGLDTQYF. DNA of the CDR3: TGTGCCAGCAGCTTAGGACAGGGGTTGGATACGCAGTATTTT.

This clonotype was detected once. The chain couples TRBV3-1 to TRBJ2-4; D is possibly TRBD1 or TRBD2 (5 bases each). V was pared by 1 base and J by 3 bases, with 13 bases between. The CDR3 sequence is 16 residues long. CDR1 and CDR2 (germline): LGHDT, YNNKEL (reference sequence). CDR3 sequence reads: CASSQGSRGNKNIQYF. As DNA, the CDR3 is TGTGCCAGCAGCCAAGGATCGAGGGGAAACAAAAACATTCAGTACTTC.

This rearrangement joins TRBV7-3 to TRBJ2-6; D is uncertain. The CDR3 runs 19 residues. The V gene's germline CDR1 is SGHTA and CDR2 FQGTGA. Trimming stripped 2 bases from V and 0 bases from J, with 17 bases between. The CDR3 coding sequence is TGTGCCAGCAGCTTATTAGGTTTGGCAGGAAGCTCTGGGGCCAACGTCCTGACTTTC. It translates to CASSLLGLAGSSGANVLTF.

This chain uses TRBV28 with TRBJ2-5; no clear D gene. Germline CDR1 and CDR2: MDHEN and SYDVKM. There are 12 residues in the CDR3. With 6 bases removed from V and 1 base from J, the gap between germline ends came to 6 bases. DNA of the CDR3: TGTGCCAGCAGGGTGGCCCAAGAGACCCAGTACTTC. It yields the protein CASRVAQETQYF.

J is TRBJ2-1 and V is TRBV5-1; weak D call: TRBD1 (6 bases). Deletions cut 0 bases from V and 5 bases from J, with 9 bases between. The CDR3 sequence is 14 residues long. CDR1 is SGHRS and CDR2 is YFSETQ in the germline V gene. The DNA of the CDR3 is TGCGCCAGCAGCTTGGGGACAGCCAACAATGAGCAGTTCTTC. Translating gives CASSLGTANNEQFF.

The chain joins TRBV7-9 to TRBJ2-1; 7 bases match TRBD1. J gave up 7 bases and V 1 base, and 4 bases lay outside the gene matches. Germline CDR1 and CDR2: SEHNR and FQNEAQ (reference sequence). The CDR3 is 14 amino acids. The DNA for the CDR3 is TGTGCCAGCAGCTTAGAGGGGGCCGGGAATGAGCAGTTCTTC. The encoded protein is CASSLEGAGNEQFF.

This clonotype appeared many times. The V call is TRBV20-1, the J call TRBJ2-1; no clear D. CDR3 length: 15 amino acids. The germline V and J ends were trimmed by 0 bases and 5 bases, with 14 bases remaining between them. Per germline, CDR1 DFQATT and CDR2 SNEGSKA (reference sequence). CDR3 bases: TGCAGTGCTAGAGATAATCAGTTATCAAACAATGAGCAGTTCTTC. Residues: CSARDNQLSNNEQFF.

The rearrangement uses TRBV28 and TRBJ2-3; D is unresolved. This CDR3 region has 14 residues. V gave up 3 bases and J gave up 0 bases, with 7 bases separating them. The germline CDR1 and CDR2 sequences are MDHEN and SYDVKM. CDR3 bases: TGTGCCAGCAGTTTTTCGACTAGCACAGATACGCAGTATTTT. Amino acid sequence: CASSFSTSTDTQYF.

This clonotype was observed a handful of times. The gene calls are TRBV20-1 and TRBJ2-3, with a tentative D call TRBD2 (6 bases). CDR3 length: 15 amino acids. The V end lost 0 bases, the J end lost 1 base, and 11 bases lay between the germline ends. Germline assignment: CDR1 DFQATT and CDR2 SNEGSKA (reference sequence). The CDR3 reads CSARDPLARTDTQYF. The CDR3 DNA sequence: TGCAGTGCTAGAGACCCACTAGCCCGCACAGATACGCAGTATTTT.

The table lists this clonotype with a few counts. The chain joins TRBV20-1 to TRBJ2-3; D tentatively reads TRBD1 or TRBD2 (6 bases each). Per germline, CDR1 DFQATT and CDR2 SNEGSKA (reference sequence). The CDR3 is 16 amino acids. The V end lost 8 bases, the J end lost 5 bases, and 26 bases lay between the germline ends. Here the CDR3 reads CSRGSRGSTGGDTQYF. DNA for the CDR3: TGCAGTCGAGGGAGCAGGGGATCCACCGGGGGAGATACGCAGTATTTT.

The V call is TRBV6-2 or TRBV6-3, the J call TRBJ2-7; 8 bases agree with TRBD2. The J call is doubtful: the DNA matches TRBJ2-5 better. The CDR3 has 15 amino acids. CDR1 and CDR2 (germline): MNHEY, SVGEGT. CDR3 in amino acids: CASSHDGAGGETQYF. The DNA of the CDR3 is TGTGCCAGCAGTCACGACGGGGCGGGAGGAGAGACCCAGTACTTC.

The genes are TRBV6-1 and TRBJ1-2; 8 positions match TRBD1. V shed 4 bases, J shed 2 bases, and the junction held 3 bases outside the gene matches. The CDR3 extends over 14 amino acids. Germline CDR1 MNHNS, CDR2 SASEGT. This CDR3 reads CASSAGQANYGYTF. DNA for the CDR3: TGTGCCAGCAGTGCGGGACAGGCCAACTATGGCTACACCTTC.

In this sample, this clonotype turned up a few times. The chain is built from TRBV7-2 and TRBJ2-7; 8 bases line up with TRBD2. The CDR3 has 13 residues. Per germline, CDR1 SGHTA and CDR2 FQGNSA. Losses at the gene ends were 7 bases for V and 1 base for J; bases not matched to a gene: 3. DNA for the CDR3: TGTGCCAGCAACTCGGGGGGGTCCTACGAGCAGTACTTC. Its protein is CASNSGGSYEQYF.

This clonotype was seen more than once but under ten times. V and J are TRBV3-1 and TRBJ2-3; D remains unclear. This CDR3 comprises 12 residues. The germline V gene has CDR1 LGHDT and CDR2 YNNKEL (reference sequence). Trimming took 4 bases from V and 6 from J, leaving 8 bases between them. This CDR3 is CASSLQEDTQYF. The CDR3 DNA reads TGTGCCAGCAGCCTGCAGGAGGATACGCAGTATTTT.